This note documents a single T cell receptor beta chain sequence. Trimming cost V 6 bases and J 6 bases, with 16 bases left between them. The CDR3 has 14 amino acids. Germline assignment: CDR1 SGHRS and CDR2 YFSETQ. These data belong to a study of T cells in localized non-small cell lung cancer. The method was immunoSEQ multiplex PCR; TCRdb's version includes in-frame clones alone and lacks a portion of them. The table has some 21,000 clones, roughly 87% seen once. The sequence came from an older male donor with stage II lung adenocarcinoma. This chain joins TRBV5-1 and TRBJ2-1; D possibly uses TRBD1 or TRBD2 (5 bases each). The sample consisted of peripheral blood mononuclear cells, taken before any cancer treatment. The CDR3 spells CASTTDGDRNEQFF. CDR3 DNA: TGCGCCAGCACCACGGACGGGGACCGCAATGAGCAGTTCTTC.